These 23 T cell receptor beta chains were sequenced from one sample in a study of CD8 T cells in ankylosing spondylitis. TCRdb called the 5' RACE reads again in MiXCR, with one record for every CDR3 protein. The sample shows about 220,000 distinct CDR3 sequences, 10% to 13% of them seen only once. The source material was blood, either unsorted or a sorted T cell fraction (not recorded which). These receptors were taken from a male donor with ankylosing spondylitis or in good health (not recorded which).

This clonotype was detected ten times or more. The V gene is TRBV5-1, the J gene TRBJ2-1; 7 bases fit TRBD2. J lost 6 bases, V lost 1 base, and 7 bases had no gene match. Per germline, CDR1 SGHRS and CDR2 YFSETQ. The CDR3 is 15 amino acids. CDR3 sequence reads: CASSLMPSGGNEQFF. The CDR3 DNA follows: TGCGCCAGCAGCTTGATGCCTAGCGGAGGCAATGAGCAGTTCTTC.

This clonotype has a count of ten or more. The chain couples TRBV12-3 or TRBV12-4 to TRBJ1-1; TRBD1 matches 10 bases. The CDR3 has 16 residues. V lost 3 bases and J lost 3; bases outside the gene matches: 7. CDR3 residues: CASSFLDRGGDTEAFF. The CDR3 DNA sequence: TGTGCCAGCAGTTTTTTGGACAGGGGGGGGGACACTGAAGCTTTCTTT.

The sample holds many counts of this clonotype. The chain carries TRBV7-9 and TRBJ2-1, with TRBD2 matching over 9 bases. Germline CDR1 is SEHNR and CDR2 is FQNEAQ (reference sequence). CDR3 length equals 16 residues. J was trimmed by 6 bases and V by 7 bases; bases with no gene match: 13. In DNA, the CDR3 is TGTGCCAGCATCCCGACTAGCGGTGTTAGCCGCAATGAGCAGTTCTTC. Protein product: CASIPTSGVSRNEQFF. The full variable domain, rest sourced from reference TRBV7-9 and TRBJ2-1, is DTGVSQNPRHKITKRGQNVTFRCDPISEHNRLYWYRQTLGQGPEFLTYFQNEAQLEKSRLLSDRFSAERPKGSFSTLEIQRTEQGDSAMYLCASIPTSGVSRNEQFFGPGTRLTVL.

At least ten counts were recorded for this clonotype. The chain uses TRBV7-9 and TRBJ1-1; D unclear. The germline gives CDR1 SEHNR, CDR2 FQNEAQ (reference sequence). The CDR3 has 13 residues. The V end was cut by 5 bases, the J end by 4 bases, with 11 bases between. The CDR3 DNA sequence: TGTGCCAGCAGCCGTTTAGACGGCACTGAAGCTTTCTTT. It codes for CASSRLDGTEAFF.

The table lists this clonotype with many counts. The chain is built from TRBV28 and TRBJ2-3; 9 bases are shared with TRBD2. Germline-derived CDR1 and CDR2 are MDHEN and SYDVKM. This CDR3 is 16 amino acids long. V lost 2 bases and J lost 4; bases outside the gene matches: 7. The CDR3 loop is CASSLRAGGTSDTQYF. CDR3 DNA: TGTGCCAGCAGTTTAAGGGCGGGGGGGACCTCAGATACGCAGTATTTT.

This clonotype occurred many times. This sequence joins TRBV12-3 or TRBV12-4 and TRBJ1-2; perhaps TRBD1 as D (6 bases). V lost 7 bases and J lost 4, with 16 bases in between. This CDR3 contains 14 residues. The CDR3 reads CASTYGGEGYGYTF. The CDR3 DNA is TGTGCCAGCACTTATGGGGGCGAGGGCTATGGCTACACCTTC.

Many counts were recorded for this clonotype. The rearrangement links TRBV5-1 to TRBJ1-1; D is possibly TRBD1 (6 bases). V gave up 4 bases and J gave up 1 base, with 8 bases separating them. CDR3 length: 13 residues. The germline V gene has CDR1 SGHRS and CDR2 YFSETQ. The CDR3 loop reads CASSKQGNTEAFF. CDR3 nucleotides: TGCGCCAGCAGCAAACAGGGGAACACTGAAGCTTTCTTT.

This clonotype was recorded many times. V is TRBV9 and J is TRBJ2-3; 15 bases map to TRBD2. V lost 2 bases, J lost 1 base, and 8 bases stayed unmatched. The CDR3 contains 19 residues. Germline V gene lookup returns CDR1 SGDLS and CDR2 YYNGEE. CDR3 DNA: TGTGCCAGCAGCGTCGGACTAGCGGGGGGGTATTTCGGCACAGATACGCAGTATTTT. Its protein is CASSVGLAGGYFGTDTQYF.

In this sample, this clonotype turned up many times. The CDR3 protein is CASRANNEQFF. DNA of the CDR3: TGTGCCAGCAGGGCCAACAATGAGCAGTTCTTC. The chain recombines TRBV9 with TRBJ2-1; D is undetermined. The ends were cut back, 5 bases at V and 5 bases at J, with 5 bases in the middle. This CDR3 is 11 amino acids long. In germline, CDR1 is SGDLS, CDR2 YYNGEE.

This clonotype was observed a single time. This may arise from a read error, as a much more abundant clone is one base away. The rearrangement links TRBV6-5 to TRBJ1-4, with a weak D call TRBD1 (6 bases). Germline CDR1 and CDR2: MNHEY and SVGAGI. The CDR3 is 15 residues long. V shed 4 bases and J shed 5 bases, with 14 bases lying between them. The CDR3 DNA is TGTGCCAGCAGTTCCGCAGGGGCGGACAATGAAAAACTGTTTTTT. Its protein product is CASSSAGADNEKLFF.

This clonotype has ten or more counts. This sequence joins TRBV7-6 and TRBJ1-3; 7 nucleotides align to TRBD1. Looked up from germline, CDR1 is SGHVS and CDR2 is FNYEAQ. Germline trimming cut 6 bases from V and 0 bases from J; bases unmatched to any gene: 5. The CDR3 is 15 residues long. CDR3 amino acids: CASRGDSFSGNTIYF. CDR3 sequence (DNA): TGTGCCAGCAGGGGGGACAGTTTCTCTGGAAACACCATATATTTT.

This clonotype showed up many times. V is TRBV20-1 and J is TRBJ1-1; D gene unclear. CDR1 and CDR2 (germline): DFQATT, SNEGSKA (reference sequence). With 0 bases removed from V and 1 base from J, the gap between germline ends came to 15 bases. The CDR3 runs to 16 residues. In nucleotides, the CDR3 is TGCAGTGCTAGAGATGTGGCGGTATCCACGAACACTGAAGCTTTCTTT. This sequence encodes CSARDVAVSTNTEAFF.

This clonotype showed up just a few times. V and J are TRBV2 and TRBJ1-3; 10 nucleotides agree with TRBD1. CDR3 length equals 17 residues. Trimming took 4 bases from V and 3 from J; bases not matched to a gene: 9. Germline CDR1 is SNHLY and CDR2 is FYNNEI. The CDR3 DNA sequence: TGTGCCAGCAGTGCCCTCGAGACAGGGGGCAATGGAAACACCATATATTTT. Translated: CASSALETGGNGNTIYF.

The chain combines TRBV12-3 or TRBV12-4 with TRBJ2-7, with 7 bases lining up with TRBD1. CDR3 length: 12 amino acids. Trimming cost V 6 bases and J 2 bases; bases outside gene matches: 1. CDR3 DNA: TGTGCCAGCAGGACAGGGACCTACGAGCAGTACTTC. Amino acid sequence: CASRTGTYEQYF.

In this sample, this clonotype turned up many times. The genes are TRBV9 and TRBJ2-3; 8 positions agree with TRBD2. Germline V gene lookup returns CDR1 SGDLS and CDR2 YYNGEE. Trimming removed 2 bases from V and 4 bases from J; junction bases left unmatched: 6. This CDR3 is 15 amino acids long. CDR3 sequence (DNA): TGTGCCAGCAGCGTGACGGGGGGGCCAGCAGATACGCAGTATTTT. This gives the protein CASSVTGGPADTQYF.

This clonotype was picked up a small number of times. The chain joins TRBV6-1 to TRBJ2-5, with 7 bases that match TRBD1. After removal of 6 bases from V and 5 bases from J, the junction contained 15 bases not matched to a gene. Germline assignment: CDR1 MNHNS and CDR2 SASEGT. The CDR3 has 16 amino acids. The CDR3 sequence is CASRPGTAAGVETQYF. DNA of the CDR3: TGTGCCAGCAGGCCGGGGACAGCCGCCGGGGTTGAGACCCAGTACTTC.

This clonotype was seen at least ten times. The chain recombines TRBV6-5 with TRBJ2-1, with D perhaps assigned TRBD1 or TRBD2 (5 bases each). Trimming took off 0 bases at V and 6 bases at J, with 15 bases between the two ends. The CDR3 contains 16 residues. CDR1 MNHEY and CDR2 SVGAGI come from the germline V gene. DNA for the CDR3: TGTGCCAGCAGTTACTCGACCGGGACGCCAGGCAATGAGCAGTTCTTC. Translating it yields CASSYSTGTPGNEQFF.

As to this clonotype: One base away lies a much larger clone, so this may be a sequencing read error. The rearrangement joins TRBV20-1 to TRBJ2-3; maybe TRBD2 (6 bases). Per germline, CDR1 DFQATT and CDR2 SNEGSKA (reference sequence). The CDR3 has 14 residues. The CDR3 DNA sequence: TGCAGTGCTATGTTGGGTAGCGGCACAGGTACGCAGTATTTT. Translated: CSAMLGSGTGTQYF.

CDR3 coding DNA: TGTGCCAGCAGCCAAGATTTGGTGGGACTACAGGGCACCGGGGAGCTGTTTTTT. It codes for CASSQDLVGLQGTGELFF. This chain links TRBV4-2 with TRBJ2-2, with D possibly being TRBD2 (7 bases). V dropped 0 bases and J dropped 4 bases, with 18 bases sitting between them. The CDR3 is 18 amino acids. CDR1 and CDR2 from the germline V gene are LGHNA and YNFKEQ.

There are many counts of this clonotype. The conserved closing phenylalanine or tryptophan is absent in this CDR3, likely reflecting a read error. The DNA is left out, because the CDR3 cannot be placed on it with certainty; the CDR3 is given as TCRdb lists it. The gene calls are TRBV20-1 and TRBJ2-1; the D call TRBD1 from the table was never checked on the DNA. Germline assignment: CDR1 DFQATT and CDR2 SNEGSKA (reference sequence). The CDR3 is 11 residues long, counting both termini. The CDR3 sequence: CSANSGTSMLD.

Regarding this clonotype: A much larger clone lies a single base off, so this may be a read error. The rearrangement joins TRBV20-1 to TRBJ1-1; D is possibly TRBD1 (6 bases). This CDR3 region has 13 residues. Germline-derived CDR1 and CDR2 are DFQATT and SNEGSKA (reference sequence). V lost 5 bases, J lost 5 bases, and 15 bases lay in between. The CDR3 here is CSAQGRGGTEAFF. Here the CDR3 DNA reads TGCAGTGCTCAGGGGCGGGGAGGGACTGAAGCTTTCTTT.

The V and J genes are TRBV9 and TRBJ1-4; maybe TRBD1 (5 bases). This CDR3 has 17 residues. Germline CDR1 SGDLS, CDR2 YYNGEE. The V end lost 7 bases, the J end lost 5 bases, and 24 bases lay between the germline ends. The chain's CDR3 is CASDPVEGQGLNEKLFF. CDR3 coding DNA: TGTGCCAGCGACCCAGTGGAGGGGCAGGGCCTAAATGAAAAACTGTTTTTT.

The genes are TRBV14 and TRBJ1-2; the D gene is possibly TRBD1 (5 bases). The CDR3 consists of 19 residues. V lost 1 base and J 6 bases, leaving 27 bases between the germline ends. Germline CDR1 is SGHDN and CDR2 is FVKESK. Written as DNA, the CDR3 is TGTGCCAGCAGCCAAGGAGAGCCATCTCAGGGTTTTCCTTCAAATGGCTACACCTTC. Translating it yields CASSQGEPSQGFPSNGYTF.